This T cell receptor beta chain stems from a study of cytomegalovirus exposure and HLA in healthy donors. With respect to this clone: Its antigen is still unknown.

V dropped 4 bases and J dropped 5; count of bases not matched to a gene: 8. This CDR3 has 14 amino acids. The V gene's germline CDR1 is SQVTM and CDR2 ANQGSEA. The PCR ran on 60 Vbeta and 13 Jbeta primers. Some clones are missing from TCRdb's copy, which holds only in-frame ones; the method was immunoSEQ multiplex PCR. The repertoire consists of approximately 190,000 clones, with around 90% occurring once and the leading ten covering around 0.99%. Study-wide findings and caveats: Reports indicated that the classifier achieved high specificity and sensitivity in diagnosing cytomegalovirus status.

The sequence derives from a boy between 2 and 15 years old in good health and CMV-seronegative. Sequencing was carried out using PBMCs. The V gene is TRBV29-1, the J gene TRBJ2-1, with 7 bases identical to TRBD2. CDR3 protein: CSVAKRLADNEQFF. As DNA, the CDR3 is TGCAGCGTTGCGAAGCGGCTAGCGGACAATGAGCAGTTCTTC.